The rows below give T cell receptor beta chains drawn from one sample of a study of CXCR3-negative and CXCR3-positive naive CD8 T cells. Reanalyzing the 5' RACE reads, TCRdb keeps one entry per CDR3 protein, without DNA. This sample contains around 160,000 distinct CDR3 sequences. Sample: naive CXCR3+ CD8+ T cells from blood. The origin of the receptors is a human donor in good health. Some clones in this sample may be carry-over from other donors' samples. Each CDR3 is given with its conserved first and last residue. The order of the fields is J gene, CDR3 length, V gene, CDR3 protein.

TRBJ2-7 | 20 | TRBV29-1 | CSVEDQEGQETPAPSYEQYF
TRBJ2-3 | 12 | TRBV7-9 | CASSLETDTQYF
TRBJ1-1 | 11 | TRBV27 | CASSSNTEAFF
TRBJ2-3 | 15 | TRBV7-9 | CASSSEGAATDTQYF
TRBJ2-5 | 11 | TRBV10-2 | CASSESRTQYF
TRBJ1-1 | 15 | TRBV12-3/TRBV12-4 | CASSTTPGAYDEAFF
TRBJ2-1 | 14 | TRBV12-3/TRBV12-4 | CASSLDRSVNEQFF
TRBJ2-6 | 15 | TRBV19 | CASSVGSSGANVLTF
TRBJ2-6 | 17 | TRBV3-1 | CASSQENRALGANVLTF
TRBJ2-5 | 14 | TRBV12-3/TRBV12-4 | CASSFLSDQETQYF
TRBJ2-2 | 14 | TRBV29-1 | CSVRQVANTGELFF
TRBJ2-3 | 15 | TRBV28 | CASSLFGGGTDTQYF
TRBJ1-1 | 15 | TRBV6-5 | CASSPTRQGNTEAFF
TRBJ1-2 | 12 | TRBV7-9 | CASSLEVYGYTF
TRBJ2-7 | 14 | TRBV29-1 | CSVEIDDLPYEQYF
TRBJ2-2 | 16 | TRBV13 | CASSYRLAGELGELFF
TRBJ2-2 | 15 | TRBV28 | CASSPGQTNTGELFF
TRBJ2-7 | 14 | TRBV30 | CAWSSRDRRDEQYF